These T cell receptor beta chains were read from a single sample in a study of cytomegalovirus exposure and HLA in healthy donors. The assay was immunoSEQ multiplex PCR, and TCRdb's table has in-frame clones only and misses some. The sample consists of roughly 180,000 clones, approximately 72% of them appearing once. Sequenced: PBMCs. These receptors originate from a female donor in good health and CMV-seronegative. CDR3s include the opening cysteine and the closing phenylalanine or tryptophan. D genes are given only for firm matches. Rows may omit the clone size; those that give it use once, few, many or a size class.

D	V	size	J	CDR3	DNA
TRBD2	TRBV27	-	TRBJ2-7	CASSLGLAGGSYEQYF	TGTGCCAGCAGTTTGGGTCTAGCGGGAGGATCCTACGAGCAGTACTTC
-	TRBV6-5	-	TRBJ1-2	CASSYSSDSNYGYTF	TGTGCCAGCAGTTACTCGAGCGACAGCAACTATGGCTACACCTTC
-	TRBV2	-	TRBJ1-5	CASRQVGAEGQPQHF	TGTGCCAGCAGACAAGTAGGAGCAGAAGGCCAGCCCCAGCATTTT
-	TRBV23-1	-	TRBJ1-5	CASSQTAGRGADQPQHF	TGCGCCAGCAGTCAAACGGCGGGCAGGGGAGCCGATCAGCCCCAGCATTTT
-	TRBV6-1	-	TRBJ2-7	CASSERAGRTYEQYF	TGTGCCAGCAGTGAACGAGCAGGTAGAACCTACGAGCAGTACTTC
-	TRBV2	-	TRBJ2-7	CASSSESYEQYF	TGTGCCAGCAGTAGCGAATCCTACGAGCAGTACTTC
TRBD2	TRBV29-1	few	TRBJ2-7	CSVERAGGGEQYF	TGCAGCGTTGAAAGGGCGGGAGGGGGCGAGCAGTACTTC
-	TRBV2	-	TRBJ2-3	CASEVLDTQYF	TGTGCCAGCGAGGTCTTGGATACGCAGTATTTT
-	TRBV7-2	-	TRBJ2-5	CASTPLARGETQYF	TGTGCCAGCACCCCCCTAGCTCGGGGGGAGACCCAGTACTTC
-	TRBV10-3	once	TRBJ1-2	CAISETITGRDNYGYTF	TGTGCCATCAGTGAGACTATTACAGGGAGGGATAACTATGGCTACACCTTC
-	TRBV30	-	TRBJ1-5	CAWSVRSEGRPQHF	TGTGCCTGGAGTGTAAGGTCAGAGGGCCGGCCCCAGCATTTT
TRBD1	TRBV18	once	TRBJ1-5	CASSETGNNQPQHF	TGTGCCAGCTCAGAGACAGGGAACAATCAGCCCCAGCATTTT
-	TRBV30	-	TRBJ2-2	CAWSGGPGELFF	TGTGCCTGGAGCGGTGGTCCCGGGGAGCTGTTTTTT
-	TRBV4-1	-	TRBJ1-1	CASSQGGPRRNTEAFF	TGCGCCAGCAGCCAGGGAGGGCCCAGGAGGAACACTGAAGCTTTCTTT
-	TRBV29-1	-	TRBJ2-7	CSVDPGGRDEQYF	TGCAGCGTTGACCCAGGGGGGCGCGACGAGCAGTACTTC
TRBD2	TRBV28	-	TRBJ2-3	CASSPGGARTDTQYF	TGTGCCAGCAGCCCCGGGGGGGCGCGCACAGATACGCAGTATTTT
-	TRBV30	-	TRBJ1-4	CAWTRATTNEKLFF	TGTGCCTGGACGCGGGCTACAACTAATGAAAAACTGTTTTTT
TRBD1	TRBV4-2	few	TRBJ1-4	CASSQSRQGAEKLFF	TGTGCCAGCAGCCAATCGAGGCAGGGGGCTGAAAAACTGTTTTTT
TRBD1	TRBV27	-	TRBJ2-7	CASSLGQPSYEQYF	TGTGCCAGCAGTTTGGGACAGCCCTCCTACGAGCAGTACTTC
-	TRBV19	-	TRBJ1-5	CASRAGAQSNQPQHF	TGTGCCAGTAGGGCGGGGGCTCAGAGCAATCAGCCCCAGCATTTT
TRBD2	TRBV6-1	-	TRBJ2-7	CASQRGGPYEQYF	TGTGCCAGCCAGCGGGGGGGCCCCTACGAGCAGTACTTC
TRBD2	TRBV27	-	TRBJ2-7	CASSSLGAGGGEQYF	TGTGCCAGCAGTTCCCTGGGGGCGGGAGGAGGCGAGCAGTACTTC
TRBD2	TRBV6-4	-	TRBJ2-1	CASSAQTSGGNNEQFF	TGTGCCAGCAGTGCCCAGACTAGCGGGGGGAACAATGAGCAGTTCTTC
TRBD2	TRBV11-2	-	TRBJ2-7	CASSLVRGAGVINEQYF	TGTGCCAGCAGCTTAGTGCGGGGGGCGGGAGTAATAAACGAGCAGTACTTC
TRBD1	TRBV5-1	-	TRBJ1-3	CASSFLGQDSGNTIYF	TGCGCCAGCAGCTTTCTGGGACAGGACTCTGGAAACACCATATATTTT
-	TRBV29-1	-	TRBJ1-1	CSVEGGSRTEAFF	TGCAGCGTTGAGGGGGGGTCCCGCACTGAAGCTTTCTTT
TRBD2	TRBV19	few	TRBJ2-1	CASSSSGGYNEQFF	TGTGCCAGTAGCTCTAGCGGGGGCTACAATGAGCAGTTCTTC
TRBD1	TRBV27	-	TRBJ1-6	CASSLSGTGESPLHF	TGTGCCAGCAGTTTATCCGGGACAGGGGAATCACCCCTCCACTTT
TRBD2	TRBV25-1	once	TRBJ2-3	CASSAQTTSGSTDTQYF	TGTGCCAGCAGTGCCCAAACGACTAGCGGGAGCACAGATACGCAGTATTTT
TRBD2	TRBV5-1	-	TRBJ2-1	CASSLTPGLAANEQFF	TGCGCCAGCAGCTTGACCCCCGGACTAGCGGCCAATGAGCAGTTCTTC
TRBD1	TRBV7-9	once	TRBJ1-1	CASTYTGTGGSGAFF	TGTGCCAGCACTTACACCGGGACAGGGGGCTCGGGAGCTTTCTTT
-	TRBV6-4	-	TRBJ1-6	CASSDGGGNSPLHF	TGTGCCAGCAGTGACGGCGGGGGCAATTCACCCCTCCACTTT
-	TRBV2	-	TRBJ2-7	CASASEGEQYF	TGTGCCAGCGCGTCGGAGGGCGAGCAGTACTTC
TRBD1	TRBV27	-	TRBJ1-1	CASARGVSGGAYTAFF	TGTGCCAGCGCCCGGGGGGTTTCAGGGGGCGCGTATACAGCTTTCTTT
-	TRBV2	few	TRBJ1-3	CASSDGAASGNTIYF	TGTGCCAGCAGTGATGGGGCCGCTTCTGGAAACACCATATATTTT
-	TRBV28	few	TRBJ1-5	CASSPTGRGNQPQHF	TGTGCCAGCAGTCCGACAGGACGGGGCAATCAGCCCCAGCATTTT
TRBD2	TRBV5-4	few	TRBJ2-3	CASSLGGGNRPTDTQYF	TGTGCCAGCAGCTTGGGGGGAGGGAACAGGCCCACGGATACGCAGTATTTT
TRBD1	TRBV25-1	-	TRBJ1-2	CASSRTGENYGYTF	TGTGCCAGCAGTAGGACAGGGGAGAACTATGGCTACACCTTC
TRBD1	TRBV9	-	TRBJ1-5	CASSADPGTVNQPQHF	TGTGCCAGCAGCGCCGACCCCGGGACAGTCAATCAGCCCCAGCATTTT
TRBD1	TRBV29-1	once	TRBJ2-7	CSVEGGTVPVREQYF	TGCAGCGTTGAGGGTGGGACAGTCCCGGTCCGCGAGCAGTACTTC
TRBD1	TRBV28	-	TRBJ1-1	CASSEQGGEAFF	TGTGCCAGCAGCGAACAGGGGGGGGAAGCTTTCTTT
TRBD1	TRBV11-3	-	TRBJ2-3	CASSFGQAISTDTQYF	TGTGCCAGCAGCTTTGGACAGGCTATTAGCACAGATACGCAGTATTTT
TRBD1	TRBV29-1	few	TRBJ1-4	CSVLDGTGRNEKLFF	TGCAGCGTCCTCGATGGGACAGGTCGTAATGAAAAACTGTTTTTT
TRBD1	TRBV28	-	TRBJ1-5	CALGTGGGGNQPQHF	TGTGCCTTGGGGACAGGGGGAGGCGGCAATCAGCCCCAGCATTTT
-	TRBV27	few	TRBJ2-1	CASSPGEASYNEQFF	TGTGCCAGCAGTCCAGGGGAAGCGTCCTACAATGAGCAGTTCTTC
TRBD1	TRBV7-2	-	TRBJ1-3	CASSTRQGSSGNTIYF	TGTGCCAGCAGCACCCGACAGGGTTCTTCTGGAAACACCATATATTTT
TRBD1	TRBV28	-	TRBJ1-5	CASNSRGQGFPPQHF	TGTGCCAGCAACTCACGGGGACAGGGGTTTCCGCCCCAGCATTTT